The following is a T cell receptor beta chain sequence with its context. Its specificity is unknown. V gave up 6 bases and J gave up 4 bases; unmatched junction bases: 8. CDR3 length: 14 residues. Germline CDR1 SGHRS, CDR2 YFSETQ. This entry comes from a study of shared clonotypes between healthy human individuals. Findings and caveats of the study: A small donor pool kept down the genetic and exposure-history diversity that was represented.

Data came from immunoSEQ multiplex PCR; TCRdb stores just in-frame clones and leaves some out. Seen here are around 1.9 million clones, just over 90% observed once, and the top ten hold 1.5% to 2%. CD45RO-negative, CCR7-positively selected cells formed the naive CD8 fraction, excluding terminally differentiated effector memory CD45RA+ cells. This clonotype was sampled from a man between 18 and 35 years old in good health. Some clones in this sample may be carry-over from other donors' samples. The sample consisted of naive CD8+ T cells from PBMCs. This chain uses TRBV5-1 with TRBJ1-1; TRBD1 matches 8 bases. The CDR3 loop reads CASNLDRGGTEAFF. The CDR3 bases are TGCGCCAGCAATCTAGACAGGGGAGGCACTGAAGCTTTCTTT. Full variable domain (remainder filled in from reference TRBV5-1 and TRBJ1-1): KAGVTQTPRYLIKTRGQQVTLSCSPISGHRSVSWYQQTPGQGLQFLFEYFSETQRNKGNFPGRFSGRQFSNSRSEMNVSTLELGDSALYLCASNLDRGGTEAFFGQGTRLTVV.